The next 14 T cell receptor beta chains were all read from a single sample in a study of blood T cell repertoires in COVID-19. The assay was immunoSEQ multiplex PCR, and TCRdb's table has in-frame clones only and misses some. The sample lists around 100,000 clones; around 90% were seen once. Sequencing was performed on peripheral blood. The receptors here all came from a young man with COVID-19, enrolled during active disease.

The chain carries TRBV28 and TRBJ1-1, with 9 bases matching TRBD1. The CDR3 runs to 16 residues. The germline V gene encodes CDR1 MDHEN and CDR2 SYDVKM. Trimming at V came to 2 bases and at J to 10 bases, leaving 14 bases not matched to a gene. The CDR3 loop is CASSLAGTGRTMGAFF. CDR3 DNA sequence: TGTGCCAGCAGTTTAGCCGGGACAGGGCGAACGATGGGAGCTTTCTTT.

This chain uses TRBV5-6 with TRBJ2-7, with 7 nucleotides matching TRBD2. CDR3 length equals 15 residues. The trim removed 0 bases at V and 0 bases at J, leaving 3 bases unmatched. Per germline, CDR1 SGHDT and CDR2 YYEEEE. CDR3: CASSLVGRPSYEQYF. Written as DNA, the CDR3 is TGTGCCAGCAGCTTGGTCGGGAGGCCCTCCTACGAGCAGTACTTC. Using reference TRBV5-6 and TRBJ2-7 for the parts outside the CDR3, the full variable domain is DAGVTQSPTHLIKTRGQQVTLRCSPKSGHDTVSWYQQALGQGPQFIFQYYEEEERQRGNFPDRFSGHQFPNYSSELNVNALLLGDSALYLCASSLVGRPSYEQYFGPGTRLTVT.

This chain joins TRBV9 and TRBJ2-1, with 9 positions matching TRBD2. The CDR3 is 15 residues long. Unmatched junction bases numbered 7, after V lost 0 bases and J lost 9 bases. CDR1 SGDLS and CDR2 YYNGEE come from the germline V gene. The CDR3 DNA reads TGTGCCAGCAGCGTAGAGGGGCGGGAGGGCAGTGAGCAGTTCTTC. It translates to CASSVEGREGSEQFF.

The rearrangement uses TRBV9 and TRBJ2-1, with TRBD2 matching over 8 bases. The CDR3 consists of 15 residues. V shed 0 bases, J shed 3 bases, and the junction held 2 bases outside the gene matches. Germline CDR1 reads SGDLS; CDR2 reads YYNGEE. CDR3 nucleotides: TGTGCCAGCAGCGTAGGAACTAGCGGCTACAATGAGCAGTTCTTC. Protein product: CASSVGTSGYNEQFF.

The V call is TRBV6-2 or TRBV6-3, the J call TRBJ1-6; TRBD1 aligns across 9 bases. Germline V CDR1 and CDR2: MNHEY, SVGEGT. V shed 6 bases, J shed 9 bases, and the junction held 3 bases outside the gene matches. The CDR3 extends over 13 amino acids. The DNA for the CDR3 is TGTGCCAGCAGCGGGACAGGGAGTTCACCCCTCCACTTT. Translated: CASSGTGSSPLHF.

The chain carries TRBV7-6 and TRBJ1-4; D is perhaps TRBD1 (6 bases). There are 13 residues in the CDR3. Germline CDR1 is SGHVS and CDR2 is FNYEAQ. V lost 5 bases, J lost 8 bases, and 12 bases lay in between. The CDR3 DNA is TGTGCCAGCAGCCCGCGGACAGTCGAAAAACTGTTTTTT. Translated: CASSPRTVEKLFF. Full variable domain (rest looked up from reference TRBV7-6 and TRBJ1-4): GAGVSQSPRYKVTKRGQDVALRCDPISGHVSLYWYRQALGQGPEFLTYFNYEAQQDKSGLPNDRFSAERPEGSISTLTIQRTEQRDSAMYRCASSPRTVEKLFFGSGTQLSVL.

The chain recombines TRBV4-3 with TRBJ1-1; D is unclear. Germline V lookup: CDR1 LGHNA, CDR2 YSLEER. V was trimmed by 1 base and J by 0 bases, leaving 3 bases between them. The CDR3 consists of 13 residues. In DNA, the CDR3 is TGCGCCAGCAGCCAAGCCGTGAACACTGAAGCTTTCTTT. Translated, it gives CASSQAVNTEAFF.

The chain employs TRBV27 and TRBJ2-5; D is unclear. V lost 3 bases and J lost 5, with 10 bases in between. Germline CDR1 reads MNHEY; CDR2 reads SMNVEV (reference sequence). There are 13 residues in the CDR3. For the CDR3, the DNA is TGTGCCAGCAGTTTGCCCGGTCGTGAGACCCAGTACTTC. Translation: CASSLPGRETQYF.

The chain employs TRBV6-5 and TRBJ1-2; 9 bases are shared with TRBD1. Per germline, CDR1 MNHEY and CDR2 SVGAGI. Trimming took 2 bases from V and 6 from J; bases not matched to a gene: 7. This CDR3 contains 15 residues. The CDR3 reads CASSYAGTGSHGYTF. As DNA, the CDR3 is TGTGCCAGCAGTTACGCCGGGACAGGGAGCCATGGCTACACCTTC.

CDR3 loop: CASSSRPRDRGPKSNQPQHF. In nucleotides, the CDR3 is TGTGCCAGCAGCTCCCGCCCCCGGGACAGGGGGCCTAAGAGCAATCAGCCCCAGCATTTT. The rearrangement uses TRBV13 and TRBJ1-5, with 12 bases matching TRBD1. Germline-derived CDR1 and CDR2 are PRHDT and FYEKMQ (reference sequence). The CDR3 is made up of 20 amino acids. Trimming cost V 4 bases and J 1 base; bases outside gene matches: 14.

The chain joins TRBV5-5 to TRBJ1-2; a weak D match, TRBD1 (5 bases). The germline V gene encodes CDR1 SGHKS and CDR2 YYEKEE (reference sequence). V lost 2 bases and J lost 2, with 10 bases in between. This CDR3 contains 14 residues. The CDR3: CASSLTGGNYGYTF. In DNA form, the CDR3 reads TGTGCCAGCAGCTTAACAGGTGGAAACTATGGCTACACCTTC.

The rearrangement uses TRBV6-5 and TRBJ1-6; 11 bases are shared with TRBD1. Germline V gene lookup returns CDR1 MNHEY and CDR2 SVGAGI. This CDR3 has 14 residues. With 7 bases clipped from V and 9 bases from J, the junction kept 5 bases outside the gene matches. The CDR3 region has the DNA TGTGCCAGCACCGCCGGGACAGGGGGTTCACCCCTCCACTTT. Translated, it gives CASTAGTGGSPLHF.

V is TRBV6-5 and J is TRBJ1-1, with D possibly matching TRBD1 (6 bases). The germline CDR1 and CDR2 sequences are MNHEY and SVGAGI. The ends were cut back, 0 bases at V and 0 bases at J, with 8 bases in the middle. This CDR3 spans 15 amino acids. The CDR3 DNA reads TGTGCCAGCAGTTACTCAGGGGACATGAACACTGAAGCTTTCTTT. Its protein is CASSYSGDMNTEAFF.

The chain is built from TRBV9 and TRBJ1-2; D is perhaps TRBD1 (5 bases). V lost 0 bases, J lost 13 bases, and 25 bases lay in between. Germline values: CDR1 SGDLS, CDR2 YYNGEE. The CDR3 is made up of 16 amino acids. The CDR3 region is CASSVAVGGNPAGVTF. CDR3 nucleotide sequence: TGTGCCAGCAGCGTAGCTGTGGGGGGGAACCCGGCTGGTGTCACCTTC.